This T cell receptor (beta chain) was recovered during a study of a mutant IDH1 vaccine in newly diagnosed glioma. Study background: Patients received eight vaccinations in weeks 1, 3, 5, 7, 11, 15, 19, 23. Study results and limitations: Altogether, roughly 93% of patients exhibited vaccine-induced immune responses.

Points on this clone: Its specificity is unknown.

Here immunoSEQ multiplex PCR was the method, and the copy in TCRdb shows in-frame clones only, minus some. The data show roughly 40,000 clones, roughly nine tenths seen once. Germline assignment: CDR1 GTSNPN and CDR2 SVGIG (reference sequence). Trimming cost V 0 bases and J 15 bases, with 12 bases left between them. This CDR3 is 12 amino acids long. Noted time point: week 5, during vaccination. Each dose of the vaccine consisted of 300 ug of mutant IDH1 20-mer peptide, with topical imiquimod. The V call is TRBV30, the J call TRBJ1-6, with D uncertain. The sequence was obtained from a man in his fifties or sixties with glioma. Specimen: PBMCs, collected from a glioma patient whose treatment included an IDH1 peptide vaccine. The DNA of the CDR3 is TGTGCCTGGAGTGTCTCGGGTCTGGTCCTCCACTTT. It yields the protein CAWSVSGLVLHF.